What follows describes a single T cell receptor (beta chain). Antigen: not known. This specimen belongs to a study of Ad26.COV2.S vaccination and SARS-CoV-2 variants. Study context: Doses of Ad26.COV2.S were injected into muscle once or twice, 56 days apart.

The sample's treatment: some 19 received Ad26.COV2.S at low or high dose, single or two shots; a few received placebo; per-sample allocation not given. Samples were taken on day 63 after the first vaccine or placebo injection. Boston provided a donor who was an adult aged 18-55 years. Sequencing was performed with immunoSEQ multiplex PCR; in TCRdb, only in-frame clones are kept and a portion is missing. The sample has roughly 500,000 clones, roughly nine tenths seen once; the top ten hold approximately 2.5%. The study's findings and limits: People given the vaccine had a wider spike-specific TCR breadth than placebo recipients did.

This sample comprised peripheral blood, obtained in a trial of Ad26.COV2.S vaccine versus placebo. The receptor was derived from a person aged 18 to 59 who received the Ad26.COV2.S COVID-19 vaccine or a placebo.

The CDR3 here is CASSLEAPGELFF. Written as DNA, the CDR3 is TGTGCCAGCAGCTTAGAAGCCCCCGGGGAGCTGTTTTTT. The rearrangement links TRBV7-8 to TRBJ2-2; D is uncertain. The CDR3 sequence is 13 residues long. Trimming took off 1 base at V and 6 bases at J, with 6 bases between the two ends. The germline gives CDR1 SGHVS, CDR2 FQNEAQ.